This T cell receptor (beta chain) stems from a study of blood T cell repertoires in COVID-19 (dated by TCRdb to 2019 to 2021). Some background on the complete study: Samples from collaborators originated in the United States, Italy and Spain and spanned both the acute and convalescent phases of COVID-19. Nearly every sample came with metadata listing a de-identified subject ID, COVID-19 status, age in years and sex. The prospective study material was composed of cDNA or gDNA derived from T cells, B-cell-depleted T cells, or PBMCs. Where available, HLA class I and class II types were taken from metadata supplied by the sample provider and were not determined by assay-based typing. Deeply sampled blood TCRbeta repertoires from subjects exposed to, actively infected with, or recovered from COVID-19 were included in the dataset. Samples were obtained from the ongoing ImmuneRACE study (first 160 participants) and from some 1,200 subjects provided by 6 global collaborators. The repertoires were released in a freely available public database intended as a resource for research on the immune response to SARS-CoV-2. Broad study findings and their caveats: Clinical and demographic metadata were provided uncurated, with the amount varying by source and participant.

Enrolling through a virtual design, the prospective study's participants ranged in age from roughly 18 to 95 years and lived across roughly 23 United States geographic areas. Cohort assignment in the prospective study relied on participant-reported clinical history from a screening survey and a study questionnaire. In the prospective study, mobile phlebotomists collected whole blood, serum and a nasopharyngeal or oropharyngeal swab from each participant. Participants in the prospective study had the option to provide additional blood draws and questionnaires over a roughly 2-month period. Prospective study blood samples were shipped either frozen or at room temperature before DNA extraction. Worth noting for this clone: The target of this receptor is not known. The record has no base qualities; no much larger clone is one base away.

TCRbeta CDR3 regions were amplified from genomic DNA using the immunoSEQ Assay, a bias-controlled multiplex PCR. Concerning the study's data processing: The number of nucleated cells in each sample was estimated by amplification of reference gene primers within the assay. Sequence reads were collapsed and filtered to measure the absolute abundance of every unique TCRbeta CDR3 rearrangement. Productive Simpson clonality was computed per sample as the square root of Simpson's diversity index over productive rearrangements. As stored in TCRdb, this immuneACCESS dataset retains in-frame rearrangements with V and J assigned. A fraction of the clones does not appear; measured against another copy, unresolved V genes explain less than half of the discrepancy, and the remainder lacks a known reason. For V, J and clone size, that table is used; D and trimming come from the DNA. For this sample the table gives around 150,000 clones, of which almost 85% were detected only once. Approximately 3.6% of the sample belongs to the ten largest clones.

This clonotype was obtained from a woman in her forties or fifties with acute COVID-19. The material sequenced was PBMCs or T cells enriched from blood (not recorded which).

Read as DNA, the sequence is TGTGCCAGCAGCTTACAGCGGGAGGGCAATGAGCAGTTCTTC. This gives the protein CASSLQREGNEQFF. The chain links TRBV7-6 with TRBJ2-1; 10 nucleotides in the junction match TRBD2. V is pruned by 2 bases and J by 6 bases, leaving 1 base of the junction without a gene match. Including cysteine and phenylalanine, the CDR3 has 14 amino acids. The read is trimmed to its CDR3 DNA, 42 bases read in frame from base 1. In the germline V gene, CDR1 corresponds to SGHVS and CDR2 to FNYEAQ.